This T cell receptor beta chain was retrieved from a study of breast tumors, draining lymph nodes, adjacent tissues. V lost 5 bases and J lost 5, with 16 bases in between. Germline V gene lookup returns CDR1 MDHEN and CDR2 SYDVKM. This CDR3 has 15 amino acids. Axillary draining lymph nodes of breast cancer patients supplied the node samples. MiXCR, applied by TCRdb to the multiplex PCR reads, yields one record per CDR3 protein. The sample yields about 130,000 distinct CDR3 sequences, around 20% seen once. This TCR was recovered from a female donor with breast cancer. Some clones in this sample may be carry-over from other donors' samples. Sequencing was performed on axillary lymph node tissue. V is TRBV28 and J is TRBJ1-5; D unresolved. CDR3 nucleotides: TGTGCCAGCAGTCGTACCTCGGACGGCGATCAGCCCCAGCATTTT. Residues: CASSRTSDGDQPQHF.